Below are 15 T cell receptor beta chains sequenced from a single sample in a study of control samples from healthy donors and cancer patients. Measured with immunoSEQ multiplex PCR; TCRdb has only the in-frame clones, and not every one. Of 110,000 to 150,000 clones listed, around nine tenths are singletons. The sequenced sample consisted of blood. These TCRs come from a man aged 25 to 40 in good health.

The gene calls are TRBV12-3 or TRBV12-4 and TRBJ2-4; D is possibly TRBD2 (5 bases). The CDR3 covers 13 residues. Trimming shortened V by 8 bases and J by 2 bases, and 10 bases separated the two germline ends. The CDR3 DNA sequence: TGTGCCAGCTCAGGACTTTCCAAAAACATTCAGTACTTC. It specifies CASSGLSKNIQYF.

J is TRBJ1-1 and V is TRBV4-3; D is unclear. The CDR3 covers 13 residues. In germline, CDR1 is LGHNA, CDR2 YSLEER. The V end lost 4 bases, the J end lost 1 base, and 7 bases lay between the germline ends. The DNA for the CDR3 is TGCGCCAGCAGCCGTACGGGGAACACTGAAGCTTTCTTT. It specifies CASSRTGNTEAFF.

The chain has TRBV5-4 and TRBJ2-3; D assignment may be TRBD1 or TRBD2 (5 bases each). The CDR3 extends over 15 amino acids. Germline-derived CDR1 and CDR2 are SGHNT and YYREEE (reference sequence). The V end lost 4 bases, the J end lost 6 bases, and 18 bases lay between the germline ends. This CDR3 is CASSPGRDRLDTQYF. The CDR3 nucleotides are TGTGCCAGCAGCCCTGGACGGGACCGTTTGGATACGCAGTATTTT.

The chain carries TRBV7-2 and TRBJ2-1; tentatively, D is TRBD2 (6 bases). The CDR3 runs 15 residues. Trimming removed 5 bases from V and 4 bases from J, with 15 bases in between. The germline V gene encodes CDR1 SGHTA and CDR2 FQGNSA. The CDR3 loop reads CASSLQLAAYNEQFF. CDR3 coding DNA: TGTGCCAGCAGCCTCCAATTAGCGGCATACAATGAGCAGTTCTTC.

This chain joins TRBV3-1 (or the pseudogene TRBV3-2) and TRBJ1-3; D unclear. This CDR3 comprises 15 residues. CDR1 is LGHDT, CDR2 YNNKEL, per germline (reference sequence). V lost 0 bases, J lost 5 bases, and 11 bases lay in between. The CDR3 DNA reads TGTGCCAGCAGCCAAGAGGAGACCCTACGAAACACCATATATTTT. Translation: CASSQEETLRNTIYF.

This clone was detected only a few times. V gene TRBV5-1 combines with J gene TRBJ1-4, with a tentative D call TRBD1 (5 bases). This CDR3 contains 14 residues. Trimming left V 5 bases short and J 4 bases short, with 12 bases between. The germline V gene has CDR1 SGHRS and CDR2 YFSETQ. The CDR3 DNA reads as TGCGCCAGCAGGGGCGACAGAAGTAATGAAAAACTGTTTTTT. This encodes CASRGDRSNEKLFF.

This clone was recorded only once. V usage is TRBV6-2 or TRBV6-3 and J usage is TRBJ1-1, with D perhaps matching TRBD1 (5 bases). The germline gives CDR1 MNHEY, CDR2 SVGEGT. This CDR3 has 14 amino acids. V was cut by 4 bases and J by 4 bases, with 13 bases left in between. CDR3 region: CASSSQPDTTEAFF. In DNA form, the CDR3 reads TGTGCCAGCAGTTCGCAACCGGACACCACTGAAGCTTTCTTT.

CDR3 nucleotides: TGTGCCAGCAGCTTATTGTCAGCTAGTTTCAACGAGCAGTACTTC. This encodes CASSLLSASFNEQYF. The chain recombines TRBV7-6 with TRBJ2-7; unclear D gene. The V end was cut by 2 bases, the J end by 5 bases, with 16 bases between. The CDR3 spans 15 residues. Germline values: CDR1 SGHVS, CDR2 FNYEAQ.

The chain links TRBV7-3 to TRBJ2-3, with 7 bases matching TRBD2. Germline V gene data show CDR1 as SGHTA and CDR2 as FQGTGA. The J segment lost 1 base and the V segment lost 0 bases, leaving 4 bases of the junction unmatched. CDR3 length: 16 amino acids. The CDR3 DNA follows: TGTGCCAGCAGCTTAACCTTTGCGGGGGGCACAGATACGCAGTATTTT. Translation: CASSLTFAGGTDTQYF.

The rearrangement links TRBV5-4 to TRBJ1-2; D is unclear. Germline V gene data show CDR1 as SGHNT and CDR2 as YYREEE (reference sequence). The CDR3 consists of 13 residues. V gave up 2 bases and J gave up 4 bases, with 9 bases separating them. CDR3 loop: CASSFWGGYGYTF. CDR3 in DNA: TGTGCCAGCAGCTTCTGGGGAGGCTATGGCTACACCTTC.

For this clone: One end of the junction does not line up with germline, which may come from a read error. The chain couples TRBV7-2 to TRBJ2-7; weak D call: TRBD2 (6 bases). Germline V CDR1 and CDR2: SGHTA, FQGNSA. This CDR3 is 15 amino acids long. The CDR3 region is CASSSPLGTSFEQYF. The CDR3 bases are TGTGCCAGCAGCTCCCCACTCGGGACTTCCTTCGAGCAGTACTTC.

The chain links TRBV6-4 to TRBJ1-2, with 8 bases aligning to TRBD1. CDR1 is MRHNA, CDR2 SNTAGT, per germline. V lost 11 bases, J lost 0 bases, and 5 bases stayed unmatched. The CDR3 totals 13 residues. The CDR3 is CARPGQANYGYTF. In DNA form, the CDR3 reads TGTGCCCGACCGGGACAGGCTAACTATGGCTACACCTTC.

V gene TRBV6-2 or TRBV6-3 combines with J gene TRBJ1-5; D gene unclear. CDR3 length: 15 amino acids. Germline CDR1 and CDR2: MNHEY and SVGEGT. Trimming stripped 1 base from V and 3 bases from J, with 10 bases between. The CDR3 sequence: CASSYYRRNNQPQHF. In DNA, the CDR3 is TGTGCCAGCAGTTACTATCGGAGAAACAATCAGCCCCAGCATTTT.

J is TRBJ1-4 and V is TRBV27; the D is unclear. CDR1 is MNHEY, CDR2 SMNVEV, per germline (reference sequence). The CDR3 consists of 15 residues. V was shortened by 5 bases and J by 0 bases, with 10 bases between the two germline ends. The CDR3 sequence is CASSQQYTTNEKLFF. The DNA for the CDR3 is TGTGCCAGCAGTCAACAGTACACAACTAATGAAAAACTGTTTTTT. Using reference TRBV27 and TRBJ1-4 for the parts outside the CDR3, the full variable domain is EAQVTQNPRYLITVTGKKLTVTCSQNMNHEYMSWYRQDPGLGLRQIYYSMNVEVTDKGDVPEGYKVSRKEKRNFPLILESPSPNQTSLYFCASSQQYTTNEKLFFGSGTQLSVL.

The chain uses TRBV7-6 and TRBJ1-5, with 9 bases matching TRBD1. The CDR3 has 17 residues. The V gene's germline CDR1 is SGHVS and CDR2 FNYEAQ. After removal of 1 base from V and 5 bases from J, the junction contained 9 bases not matched to a gene. The CDR3 reads CASSLGWTGASDQPQHF. The CDR3 bases are TGTGCCAGCAGCTTAGGCTGGACAGGGGCGAGTGATCAGCCCCAGCATTTT.